These 12 T cell receptor beta chains share one sample of origin, sequenced in a study of cytomegalovirus exposure and HLA in healthy donors. Primers included in the PCR were 60 Vbeta and 13 Jbeta primers. Clones were sequenced by immunoSEQ multiplex PCR, and TCRdb holds only the in-frame ones, with some missing. This table holds about 80,000 clones, more than 50% found once. Sequenced material: PBMCs. Source of these receptors: a male donor in good health and CMV-seropositive.

The chain carries TRBV5-6 and TRBJ1-4; no definite D call. V lost 1 base, J lost 2 bases, and 12 bases lay in between. This CDR3 is built from 16 residues. Germline lookup yields CDR1 SGHDT and CDR2 YYEEEE. The CDR3 DNA reads as TGTGCCAGCAGCTTGACTGGGGAGGGTACTAATGAAAAACTGTTTTTT. Amino acid sequence: CASSLTGEGTNEKLFF.

The chain is built from TRBV7-2 and TRBJ2-2; D is undetermined. Trimming took off 2 bases at V and 2 bases at J, with 9 bases between the two ends. The CDR3 covers 15 residues. CDR1 is SGHTA, CDR2 FQGNSA, per germline. The CDR3 region is CASSLNSFNTGELFF. For the CDR3, the DNA is TGTGCCAGCAGCTTAAACAGCTTTAACACCGGGGAGCTGTTTTTT.

The rearrangement links TRBV7-2 to TRBJ2-5, with a possible D match to TRBD1 (6 bases). V was trimmed by 7 bases and J by 5 bases, leaving 14 bases between them. This CDR3 region has 13 residues. Germline CDR1 SGHTA, CDR2 FQGNSA. CDR3 sequence: CASTRGSTETQYF. The CDR3 bases are TGTGCCAGCACTAGGGGGAGCACGGAGACCCAGTACTTC.

The CDR3 DNA is TGTGCCAGCTCCCTCGGGGGGGTGACTGAAGCTTTCTTT. Its protein is CASSLGGVTEAFF. The chain carries TRBV27 and TRBJ1-1; D may be TRBD1 (5 bases). Germline CDR1 MNHEY, CDR2 SMNVEV (reference sequence). This CDR3 comprises 13 residues. The V end lost 8 bases, the J end lost 5 bases, and 15 bases lay between the germline ends.

This clone was seen a handful of times. The chain joins TRBV5-1 to TRBJ2-1; 12 nucleotides agree with TRBD1. The CDR3 has 14 residues. Germline V gene sequence: CDR1 SGHRS, CDR2 YFSETQ. V lost 2 bases to trimming and J lost 10 bases; unmatched junction nucleotides: 4. CDR3 DNA sequence: TGCGCCAGCAGCTTAGGGACAGGGGGCAGAGAGCAGTTCTTC. Its translation is CASSLGTGGREQFF.

This clone was counted only a few times. The CDR3 region is CASSYSKGETQYF. CDR3 nucleotides: TGTGCCAGCAGTTACTCGAAGGGGGAGACCCAGTACTTC. This chain links TRBV6-5 with TRBJ2-5; the D gene is possibly TRBD1 (5 bases). V was shortened by 0 bases and J by 5 bases, with 7 bases between the two germline ends. Germline V lookup: CDR1 MNHEY, CDR2 SVGAGI. There are 13 residues in the CDR3.

The chain couples TRBV18 to TRBJ1-5; no clear D. Germline lookup yields CDR1 KGHSH and CDR2 LQKENI. The length of the CDR3 is 13 residues. V was trimmed by 2 bases and J by 5 bases, leaving 7 bases between them. This CDR3 reads CASSPAEDQPQHF. The CDR3 DNA sequence: TGTGCCAGCTCACCAGCAGAAGATCAGCCCCAGCATTTT.

This rearrangement joins TRBV7-2 to TRBJ2-7, with 7 bases lining up with TRBD2. With 1 base clipped from V and 2 bases from J, the junction kept 5 bases outside the gene matches. The germline V gene has CDR1 SGHTA and CDR2 FQGNSA. The CDR3 covers 15 residues. The CDR3 sequence is CASSLVGLVPYEQYF. The DNA of the CDR3 is TGTGCCAGCAGCTTAGTTGGACTAGTCCCCTACGAGCAGTACTTC.

The CDR3 region is CASSKGLAGTLSTDTQYF. As DNA, the CDR3 is TGTGCCAGCAGCAAGGGACTAGCGGGGACCCTTAGCACAGATACGCAGTATTTT. V gene TRBV5-4 combines with J gene TRBJ2-3, with 13 bases matching TRBD2. Germline V gene lookup returns CDR1 SGHNT and CDR2 YYREEE (reference sequence). After removal of 4 bases from V and 0 bases from J, the junction contained 8 bases not matched to a gene. The CDR3 totals 18 residues.

The chain joins TRBV28 to TRBJ1-5; D is uncertain. The germline V gene has CDR1 MDHEN and CDR2 SYDVKM. The length of the CDR3 is 15 residues. Trimming cost V 5 bases and J 6 bases, with 17 bases left between them. The CDR3 spells CASSPAEGLTQPQHF. CDR3 nucleotides: TGTGCCAGCAGTCCGGCGGAGGGCCTTACTCAGCCCCAGCATTTT.

This clone is a singleton in its sample. The genes are TRBV4-2 and TRBJ1-5; 7 bases fit TRBD1. Germline CDR1 reads LGHNA; CDR2 reads YNFKEQ. This CDR3 is built from 15 residues. With 0 bases clipped from V and 7 bases from J, the junction kept 6 bases outside the gene matches. This CDR3 reads CASSQEKGAGQPQHF. Here the CDR3 DNA reads TGTGCCAGCAGCCAAGAGAAGGGGGCCGGGCAGCCCCAGCATTTT.

The chain is built from TRBV7-2 and TRBJ2-2; 8 bases agree with TRBD2. The CDR3 loop spans 15 amino acids. V trimming: 4 bases; J trimming: 6 bases; junction bases outside the gene matches: 7. Germline V gene lookup returns CDR1 SGHTA and CDR2 FQGNSA. CDR3 DNA: TGTGCCAGCAGCTCTTCCGGGACTAGGGCCGGGGAGCTGTTTTTT. Translation gives CASSSSGTRAGELFF.